Presented here are 9 T cell receptor beta chains from one specimen sequenced in a study of shared clonotypes between healthy human individuals. Clones were read by immunoSEQ multiplex PCR, and TCRdb kept only the in-frame ones, dropping some. The sample consists of about 2.3 million clones, less than 95% of them appearing once. Sequencing was carried out using naive CD4+ T cells from PBMCs. Sample subset: CD45RA+ positively selected. These receptors all stem from a man aged 18 to 30 in good health. Some clones in this sample may be carry-over from other donors' samples.

The chain employs TRBV5-1 and TRBJ1-2; D unresolved. The CDR3 length is 13 residues. V was pared by 4 bases and J by 12 bases, with 19 bases between. CDR1 is SGHRS and CDR2 is YFSETQ in the germline V gene. The CDR3 nucleotides are TGCGCCAGCAGCCCCAATCCGGCAGCCCTGGACACCTTC. It is translated as CASSPNPAALDTF.

The rearrangement links TRBV5-4 to TRBJ2-2; 8 nucleotides agree with TRBD2. CDR1 is SGHNT, CDR2 YYREEE, per germline (reference sequence). V dropped 0 bases and J dropped 9; count of bases not matched to a gene: 1. The CDR3 length is 13 residues. CDR3 protein: CASSLGLARELFF. CDR3 DNA: TGTGCCAGCAGCTTGGGACTAGCGAGGGAGCTGTTTTTT. Together with reference TRBV5-4 and TRBJ2-2, the CDR3 gives the full variable domain: ETGVTQSPTHLIKTRGQQVTLRCSSQSGHNTVSWYQQALGQGPQFIFQYYREEENGRGNFPPRFSGLQFPNYSSELNVNALELDDSALYLCASSLGLARELFFGEGSRLTVL.

The V and J genes are TRBV7-9 and TRBJ1-3; 10 nucleotides align to TRBD1. The CDR3 loop spans 16 amino acids. V shed 4 bases, J shed 1 base, and the junction held 4 bases outside the gene matches. The V gene's germline CDR1 is SEHNR and CDR2 FQNEAQ (reference sequence). CDR3 in DNA: TGTGCCAGCAGCTCCGGGACAGGGGCATCTGGAAACACCATATATTTT. Translating gives CASSSGTGASGNTIYF.

Details on this clone: In the same sample, other DNA sequences code for this CDR3. The rearrangement joins TRBV28 to TRBJ2-7; no clear D gene. Germline V gives CDR1 MDHEN, CDR2 SYDVKM. The CDR3 extends over 13 amino acids. The ends were cut back, 2 bases at V and 3 bases at J, with 8 bases in the middle. CDR3 loop: CASSLVHSYEQYF. CDR3 nucleotides: TGTGCCAGCAGTTTAGTCCATAGCTACGAGCAGTACTTC.

About this clone itself: This sample also contains other DNA sequences that code for the same CDR3. The chain has TRBV7-2 and TRBJ2-3, with 7 bases that match TRBD1. Per the germline V gene, CDR1 is SGHTA and CDR2 is FQGNSA. This CDR3 is 14 amino acids long. The J segment lost 4 bases and the V segment lost 0 bases, leaving 1 base of the junction unmatched. CDR3 nucleotide sequence: TGTGCCAGCAGCTTAGCTAGGGGGCCAGATACGCAGTATTTT. It specifies CASSLARGPDTQYF.

The rearrangement uses TRBV19 and TRBJ1-1; 9 bases map to TRBD1. The ends lost 5 bases at V and 11 bases at J; junction bases unmatched: 12. From germline, CDR1 is LNHDA and CDR2 SQIVND (reference sequence). The CDR3 is made up of 14 amino acids. The CDR3 loop is CASSVGQGSVLAFF. The CDR3 DNA reads as TGTGCCAGTAGTGTGGGACAGGGTTCGGTGTTGGCTTTCTTT.

The rearrangement joins TRBV7-6 to TRBJ2-2; TRBD2 aligns across 10 bases. Germline values: CDR1 SGHVS, CDR2 FNYEAQ. The CDR3 runs 14 residues. Trimming removed 5 bases from V and 7 bases from J; junction bases left unmatched: 4. The CDR3 loop reads CASSGLAAGGELFF. CDR3 sequence (DNA): TGTGCCAGCAGCGGACTAGCGGCAGGCGGGGAGCTGTTTTTT.

This clone is a singleton in its sample. The gene calls are TRBV29-1 and TRBJ2-5, with D perhaps matching TRBD1 (7 bases). V was cut by 4 bases and J by 2 bases, with 11 bases left in between. The germline gives CDR1 SQVTM, CDR2 ANQGSEA. This CDR3 region has 13 residues. The CDR3 nucleotides read TGCAGCGTTGGCGGGACAGCGCAAGAGACCCAGTACTTC. It encodes CSVGGTAQETQYF. Drawing the rest from reference TRBV29-1 and TRBJ2-5, the complete variable domain is SAVISQKPSRDICQRGTSLTIQCQVDSQVTMMFWYRQQPGQSLTLIATANQGSEATYESGFVIDKFPISRPNLTFSTLTVSNMSPEDSSIYLCSVGGTAQETQYFGPGTRLLVL.

The J gene is TRBJ2-7, the V gene TRBV9; D is uncertain. From germline, CDR1 is SGDLS and CDR2 YYNGEE. Trimming removed 6 bases at V and 8 bases at J, with 6 bases between. The CDR3 runs 9 residues. CDR3 region: CASITKQYF. CDR3 DNA sequence: TGTGCCAGCATCACTAAGCAGTACTTC. Full variable domain (remainder filled in from reference TRBV9 and TRBJ2-7): DSGVTQTPKHLITATGQRVTLRCSPRSGDLSVYWYQQSLDQGLQFLIQYYNGEERAKGNILERFSAQQFPDLHSELNLSSLELGDSALYFCASITKQYFGPGTRLTVT.